This T cell receptor (beta chain) is from a study of blood T cell repertoires in COVID-19. Data came from immunoSEQ multiplex PCR; TCRdb stores just in-frame clones and leaves some out. The table includes approximately 210,000 clones, 70% to 90% detected once. Trimming took 8 bases from V and 0 from J; bases not matched to a gene: 10. The CDR3 loop spans 15 amino acids. Germline CDR1 LNHDA, CDR2 SQIVND (reference sequence). This clonotype was obtained from a woman aged 18-29 years who had recovered from COVID-19. Sequences were obtained from PBMCs or T cells enriched from blood (not recorded which). The gene calls are TRBV19 and TRBJ2-7; TRBD1 agrees at 7 bases. In DNA, the CDR3 is TGTGCCAGTTCCGACTCGACAGGGAGCTCCTACGAGCAGTACTTC. The encoded protein is CASSDSTGSSYEQYF.